This TCR beta chain originates from a study of blood T cell repertoires in COVID-19. Across the study: Samples representing acute and convalescent COVID-19 were sourced from the United States, Italy and Spain. T cells, B-cell-depleted T cells, or PBMCs provided the cDNA or gDNA that served as material.

CDR1 is SQVTM and CDR2 is ANQGSEA in the germline V gene. There are 13 residues in the CDR3. After removal of 5 bases from V and 4 bases from J, the junction contained 4 bases not matched to a gene. The authors' processing: Nucleated cell number was recorded as an estimate derived from reference gene primer amplification. Sequencing was performed with immunoSEQ multiplex PCR; in TCRdb, only in-frame clones are kept and a portion is missing. V, J and clone size reflect that table, while D and trimming were determined from the DNA. The sample shows around 620,000 clones, around 89% of them seen only once. This clone occurred once.

The TCR sequence derives from a woman between 18 and 30 years old with acute or convalescent COVID-19. This chain links TRBV29-1 with TRBJ1-2; 10 bases match TRBD1. Material for sequencing was peripheral blood. DNA for the CDR3: TGCAGCGTTTGGGACAGGGGCCCCTATGGCTACACCTTC. It translates to CSVWDRGPYGYTF.